A selection of T cell receptor beta chains follows, all from one sample in a study of blood T cell repertoires in COVID-19. Repertoires were generated with immunoSEQ multiplex PCR, while TCRdb's copy carries only in-frame clones and drops some. Of about 440,000 clones listed, around 90% were seen once; the top ten hold approximately 2%. The sample was PBMCs or T cells enriched from blood (not recorded which). The receptors originated from a woman younger than 35 with acute COVID-19. Both conserved end residues are part of each CDR3. The D gene is left open where the match is weak. Some rows mark clone size as missing; the rest say once, few, many or name a class of expanded clone.

clone_size: NA; d_call: TRBD1; j_call: TRBJ1-1; v_call: TRBV7-9; cdr3_aa: CASSLGPDRAAEAFF; cdr3_nt: TGTGCCAGCAGCTTAGGCCCTGACAGGGCGGCTGAAGCTTTCTTT
clone_size: NA; d_call: NA; j_call: TRBJ1-1; v_call: TRBV9; cdr3_aa: CASSVGPSTEAFF; cdr3_nt: TGTGCCAGCAGCGTAGGGCCTAGCACTGAAGCTTTCTTT
clone_size: once; d_call: NA; j_call: TRBJ2-7; v_call: TRBV5-6; cdr3_aa: CASSLRSGYFYEQYF; cdr3_nt: TGTGCCAGCAGCTTGAGGTCAGGGTATTTCTACGAGCAGTACTTC
clone_size: NA; d_call: TRBD1; j_call: TRBJ2-4; v_call: TRBV19; cdr3_aa: CASSQSRGQKDF; cdr3_nt: TGTGCCAGTAGTCAAAGCAGGGGACAGAAGGACTTC
clone_size: once; d_call: NA; j_call: TRBJ2-7; v_call: TRBV19; cdr3_aa: CARTEGLDEQYF; cdr3_nt: TGTGCCCGAACAGAGGGTCTAGACGAGCAGTACTTC
clone_size: NA; d_call: TRBD1; j_call: TRBJ2-2; v_call: TRBV9; cdr3_aa: CASSVGTVNTGELFF; cdr3_nt: TGTGCCAGCAGCGTGGGGACAGTGAACACCGGGGAGCTGTTTTTT
clone_size: NA; d_call: NA; j_call: TRBJ1-4; v_call: TRBV18; cdr3_aa: CASSLELATNEKLFF; cdr3_nt: TGTGCCAGCTCACTGGAGCTTGCAACTAATGAAAAACTGTTTTTT
clone_size: NA; d_call: NA; j_call: TRBJ1-3; v_call: TRBV5-1; cdr3_aa: CASSIDRTASGNTIYF; cdr3_nt: TGCGCCAGCAGCATCGACCGGACAGCCTCTGGAAACACCATATATTTT
clone_size: NA; d_call: NA; j_call: TRBJ2-3; v_call: TRBV6-1; cdr3_aa: CASSDRSRTADTQYF; cdr3_nt: TGTGCCAGCAGTGATCGGTCTAGAACTGCGGATACGCAGTATTTT
clone_size: NA; d_call: NA; j_call: TRBJ2-2; v_call: TRBV4-1; cdr3_aa: CASSQEVQITGELFF; cdr3_nt: TGCGCCAGCAGCCAAGAAGTACAGATCACCGGGGAGCTGTTTTTT
clone_size: NA; d_call: NA; j_call: TRBJ2-3; v_call: TRBV7-2; cdr3_aa: CASSLAPGDTQYF; cdr3_nt: TGTGCCAGCAGCTTAGCGCCGGGAGATACGCAGTATTTT
clone_size: NA; d_call: NA; j_call: TRBJ2-7; v_call: TRBV28; cdr3_aa: CASSSPGQSSYEQYF; cdr3_nt: TGTGCCAGCAGTTCCCCTGGACAAAGCTCCTACGAGCAGTACTTC
clone_size: NA; d_call: TRBD2; j_call: TRBJ2-7; v_call: TRBV9; cdr3_aa: CASSVGSGGAYEQYF; cdr3_nt: TGTGCCAGCAGCGTAGGGAGCGGGGGGGCCTACGAGCAGTACTTC
clone_size: NA; d_call: TRBD1; j_call: TRBJ2-5; v_call: TRBV5-5; cdr3_aa: CASSNTGAYQETQYF; cdr3_nt: TGTGCCAGCAGTAACACAGGGGCCTACCAAGAGACCCAGTACTTC
clone_size: NA; d_call: TRBD1; j_call: TRBJ1-3; v_call: TRBV13; cdr3_aa: CASSLARDRDTIYF; cdr3_nt: TGTGCCAGCAGCTTAGCCCGGGACAGGGACACCATATATTTT
clone_size: NA; d_call: TRBD1; j_call: TRBJ1-2; v_call: TRBV9; cdr3_aa: CASSATGTGGSPYYGYTF; cdr3_nt: TGTGCCAGCAGCGCTACCGGGACAGGGGGTTCCCCATACTATGGCTACACCTTC
clone_size: NA; d_call: NA; j_call: TRBJ1-6; v_call: TRBV6-5; cdr3_aa: CASNRDYNSPLHF; cdr3_nt: TGTGCCAGCAACAGGGATTATAATTCACCCCTCCACTTT
clone_size: NA; d_call: NA; j_call: TRBJ2-1; v_call: TRBV9; cdr3_aa: CASSGQYNEQFF; cdr3_nt: TGTGCCAGCAGCGGACAGTACAATGAGCAGTTCTTC
clone_size: many; d_call: NA; j_call: TRBJ2-7; v_call: TRBV10-3; cdr3_aa: CAMGEGFKVEQYF; cdr3_nt: TGTGCCATGGGCGAGGGTTTTAAGGTCGAGCAGTACTTC
clone_size: NA; d_call: NA; j_call: TRBJ2-7; v_call: TRBV5-1; cdr3_aa: CASSLGVSYLTYEQYF; cdr3_nt: TGCGCCAGCAGCTTGGGGGTTAGCTATTTAACCTACGAGCAGTACTTC
clone_size: NA; d_call: TRBD1; j_call: TRBJ2-3; v_call: TRBV7-9; cdr3_aa: CASSLQLRDRISTDTQYF; cdr3_nt: TGTGCCAGCAGCTTACAGCTCCGGGACAGGATAAGCACAGATACGCAGTATTTT
clone_size: NA; d_call: TRBD2; j_call: TRBJ2-2; v_call: TRBV6-2/TRBV6-3; cdr3_aa: CASSYRGLVNTGELFF; cdr3_nt: TGTGCCAGCAGTTACCGTGGACTAGTGAACACCGGGGAGCTGTTTTTT
clone_size: once; d_call: TRBD2; j_call: TRBJ2-3; v_call: TRBV28; cdr3_aa: CASSLVAGRTDTQYF; cdr3_nt: TGTGCCAGCAGTTTAGTAGCGGGACGAACAGATACGCAGTATTTT
clone_size: once; d_call: TRBD2; j_call: TRBJ2-1; v_call: TRBV10-3; cdr3_aa: CAISEGLLAGNYNEQFF; cdr3_nt: TGTGCCATCAGTGAGGGTTTACTAGCGGGGAACTACAATGAGCAGTTCTTC
clone_size: NA; d_call: NA; j_call: TRBJ2-5; v_call: TRBV4-3; cdr3_aa: CASTTIDKETQYF; cdr3_nt: TGCGCATCGACCACTATCGATAAAGAGACCCAGTACTTC
clone_size: NA; d_call: NA; j_call: TRBJ1-6; v_call: TRBV5-1; cdr3_aa: CASSFIQGSPLHF; cdr3_nt: TGCGCCAGCAGCTTCATTCAGGGGTCACCCCTCCACTTT
clone_size: once; d_call: TRBD2; j_call: TRBJ2-5; v_call: TRBV2; cdr3_aa: CASSEADGRGKTQYF; cdr3_nt: TGTGCCAGCAGTGAAGCAGACGGGAGGGGAAAGACCCAGTACTTC
clone_size: NA; d_call: TRBD1; j_call: TRBJ1-2; v_call: TRBV5-4; cdr3_aa: CASSPWTGDGYTF; cdr3_nt: TGTGCCAGCAGCCCGTGGACAGGGGATGGCTACACCTTC